These T cell receptor beta chains were read from a single sample in a study of shared clonotypes between healthy human individuals. The repertoire was sequenced with immunoSEQ multiplex PCR; TCRdb's copy has only in-frame clones and lacks some. The sample consists of around 500,000 clones, 76% of them appearing once. Sequencing input: PBMCs. These receptors came from a woman aged 40 to 50 in good health. Some clones in this sample may be carry-over from other donors' samples. Both conserved end residues are part of each CDR3. D genes are given only for firm matches. The size entry is marked missing in some rows and otherwise reads once, few, many or a size class.

TRBV28,-,-,TRBJ2-1,TGTGCCAGCAGACCGCCGGGACTCGGGCTGGAGCAGTTCTTC,CASRPPGLGLEQFF
TRBV5-1,-,-,TRBJ1-2,TGCGCCAGCAGCTCGTCTCCCCGTTATGGCTACACCTTC,CASSSSPRYGYTF
TRBV6-5,-,-,TRBJ2-1,TGTGCCAGCAGGCAGGGACTTTGGGTTGGTGAGCAGTTCTTC,CASRQGLWVGEQFF
TRBV15,-,-,TRBJ2-5,TGTGCCACCAGCAGAGACAGGGGTAGCTTGGAGACCCAGTACTTC,CATSRDRGSLETQYF
TRBV5-6,once,TRBD2,TRBJ2-7,TGTGCCAGCAGCTTGGGAGCGGGAGTCTTATCCTACGAGCAGTACTTC,CASSLGAGVLSYEQYF
TRBV6-4,once,-,TRBJ1-1,TGTGCCAGCAGAGATACCCCGGGCACTGAAGCTTTCTTT,CASRDTPGTEAFF
TRBV5-4,-,-,TRBJ2-5,TGTGCCAGCAGCTTGGGGCAGGGGGGAGAGACCCAGTACTTC,CASSLGQGGETQYF
TRBV28,-,TRBD2,TRBJ2-2,TGTGCCAGCAGTCCCAATTCGGGGCGGGAGGGCTTCTACACCGGGGAGCTGTTTTTT,CASSPNSGREGFYTGELFF
TRBV28,-,-,TRBJ1-1,TGTGCCAGCAGTTTGGGGCGGGGGAACACTGAAGCTTTCTTT,CASSLGRGNTEAFF
TRBV30,few,-,TRBJ2-7,TGTGCCTGGAGTGTTAGTAACGGGCACGAGCAGTACTTC,CAWSVSNGHEQYF
TRBV5-1,-,TRBD1,TRBJ2-7,TGCGCCAGCAGCCGACAGGGTGTCGACGAGCAGTACTTC,CASSRQGVDEQYF
TRBV30,-,TRBD2,TRBJ2-3,TGTGCCTGTATCCCCCTAGCGGGAAGCACAGATACGCAGTATTTT,CACIPLAGSTDTQYF
TRBV5-1,-,-,TRBJ1-3,TGCGCCAGCAGCTTGGGGGCGTCCTCTGGAAACACCATATATTTT,CASSLGASSGNTIYF
TRBV6-6,-,-,TRBJ1-5,TGTGCCAGCAGATCTTGGCAGGATAGCAATCAGCCCCAGCATTTT,CASRSWQDSNQPQHF
TRBV10-3,once,-,TRBJ2-7,TGTGCCACCAACCCAGGAACCTCCTACGAGCAGTACTTC,CATNPGTSYEQYF
TRBV28,-,-,TRBJ1-1,TGTGCCAGCAGTTGGAGGGGTAGGCGGACTGAAGCTTTCTTT,CASSWRGRRTEAFF
TRBV11-2,-,-,TRBJ2-3,TGTGCCAGCAGTAATCTAGGGGGAGGCGGCACAGATACGCAGTATTTT,CASSNLGGGGTDTQYF